This T cell receptor (beta chain) emerged from a study of identical twins. J gave up 11 bases and V 4 bases, and 22 bases lay outside the gene matches. CDR3 length equals 17 residues. In germline, CDR1 is LGHNA, CDR2 YNFKEQ. One entry per CDR3 protein results from TCRdb running MiXCR on the 5' RACE reads. The table records fewer than 550,000 distinct CDR3 sequences, 14% of them present only once. These sequences were also reported in another study, on yellow fever vaccine responses in identical twins.

The receptor comes from a woman in her late teens or twenties in good health. The sequencing input was CD4+ T cells sorted from blood. The J gene is TRBJ1-1, the V gene TRBV4-2, with 7 bases lining up with TRBD1. The CDR3 here is CASSPTALGGGQGGAFF. Here the CDR3 DNA reads TGTGCCAGCAGCCCCACGGCCCTGGGTGGGGGCCAAGGGGGCGCTTTCTTT.